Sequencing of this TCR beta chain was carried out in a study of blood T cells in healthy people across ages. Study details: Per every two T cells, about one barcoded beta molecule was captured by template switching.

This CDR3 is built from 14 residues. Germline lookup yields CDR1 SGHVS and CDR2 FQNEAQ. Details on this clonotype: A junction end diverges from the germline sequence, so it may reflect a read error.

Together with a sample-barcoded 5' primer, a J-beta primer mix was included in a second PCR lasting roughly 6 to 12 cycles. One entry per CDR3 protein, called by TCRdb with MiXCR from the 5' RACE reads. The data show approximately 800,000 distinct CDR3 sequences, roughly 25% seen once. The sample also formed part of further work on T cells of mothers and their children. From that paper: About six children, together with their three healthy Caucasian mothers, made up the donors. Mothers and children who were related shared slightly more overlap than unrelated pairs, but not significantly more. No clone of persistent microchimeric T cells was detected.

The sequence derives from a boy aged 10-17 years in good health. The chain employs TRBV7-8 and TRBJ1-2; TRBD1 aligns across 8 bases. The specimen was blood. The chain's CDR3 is CASSSRTGRNGYTF. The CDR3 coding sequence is TGTGCCAGCAGCTCACGGACAGGGCGGAATGGTTACACCTTC.